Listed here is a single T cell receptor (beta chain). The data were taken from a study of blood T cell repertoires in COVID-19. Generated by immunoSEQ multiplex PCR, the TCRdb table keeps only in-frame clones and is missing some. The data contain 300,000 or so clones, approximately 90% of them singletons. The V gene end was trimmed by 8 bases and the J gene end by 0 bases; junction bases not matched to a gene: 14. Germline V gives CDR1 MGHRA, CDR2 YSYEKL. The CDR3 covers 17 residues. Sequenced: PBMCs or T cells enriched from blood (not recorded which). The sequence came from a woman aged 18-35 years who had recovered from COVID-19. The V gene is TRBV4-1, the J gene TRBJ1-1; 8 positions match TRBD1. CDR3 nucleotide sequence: TGCGCCAGCGGTTCAAGACAGGGGATACTTTTGAACACTGAAGCTTTCTTT. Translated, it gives CASGSRQGILLNTEAFF.